This TCR beta chain originates from a study of T cell repertoires in cytomegalovirus infection. Overall study context: Both a matching HLA type and CMV infection were indicated by public TCR beta signatures.

From germline, CDR1 is KGHDR and CDR2 SFDVKD. There are 13 residues in the CDR3. Trimming cost V 3 bases and J 5 bases, with 7 bases left between them. TCRdb re-derived calls from the reads in MiXCR, one entry per CDR3 protein. The table lists more than 400,000 distinct CDR3 sequences, 26% of them singletons. This clonotype was counted between two and nine times. Sequenced input: PBMCs. The chain joins TRBV24-1 to TRBJ2-1, with D possibly matching TRBD2 (5 bases). The receptor was derived from a human donor in good health (CMV status not recorded). Some clones in this sample may be carry-over from other donors' samples. In DNA, the CDR3 is TGTGCCACCAGTGATGGGAGAAACAATGAGCAGTTCTTC. As protein: CATSDGRNNEQFF.